One sample yielded the 29 T cell receptor beta chains listed below, sequenced in a study of blood T cells in healthy people across ages. Next came a second PCR, run for roughly 6 to 11 cycles, which used a sample-barcoded 5' primer along with a J-beta primer mix. TCRdb re-derived calls from the 5' RACE reads in MiXCR, one entry per CDR3 protein. The data show approximately 1,000,000 distinct CDR3 sequences, more than 30% seen once. The material sequenced was blood. Receptor source: a man aged 18 to 29 in good health.

The chain links TRBV4-3 to TRBJ1-5, with D unclear. V was trimmed by 5 bases and J by 7 bases, leaving 12 bases between them. The CDR3 length is 13 residues. The V gene's germline CDR1 is LGHNA and CDR2 YSLEER. In DNA form, the CDR3 reads TGCGCCAGCAGCGCCAGGCTCGACCAGCCCCAGCATTTT. This gives the protein CASSARLDQPQHF.

About this clonotype itself: A read error may produce the germline difference seen at one junction end. This rearrangement joins TRBV12-3 or TRBV12-4 to TRBJ2-1, with 9 bases matching TRBD1. This CDR3 is 17 amino acids long. The CDR3 region has the DNA TGTGCCTGCAGTTTTGCCCTTGACAGGGGGTCGGACAATGAGCAGTTCTTC. This encodes CACSFALDRGSDNEQFF.

The chain uses TRBV6-2 or TRBV6-3 and TRBJ1-4; TRBD1 matches 8 bases. The V gene's germline CDR1 is MNHEY and CDR2 SVGEGT. The CDR3 totals 16 residues. V was clipped by 6 bases and J by 7 bases; unmatched bases: 13. CDR3 nucleotide sequence: TGTGCCAGCAGCACACCCTCGGACAGGGAAGTTGAAAAACTGTTTTTT. Translation: CASSTPSDREVEKLFF.

The chain combines TRBV20-1 with TRBJ2-5; 7 bases are shared with TRBD1. CDR1 DFQATT and CDR2 SNEGSKA come from the germline V gene (reference sequence). This CDR3 is 18 amino acids long. Losses at the gene ends were 0 bases for V and 2 bases for J; bases not matched to a gene: 15. The CDR3 loop is CSARDQLSLGTEQETQYF. The CDR3 region has the DNA TGCAGTGCTAGAGATCAGTTGAGTCTGGGGACAGAACAAGAGACCCAGTACTTC.

This clonotype was recorded a few times. This chain joins TRBV4-2 and TRBJ2-5; the match to TRBD1 covers 7 bases. V lost 3 bases to trimming and J lost 4 bases; unmatched junction nucleotides: 8. Germline CDR1 is LGHNA and CDR2 is YNFKEQ. The CDR3 covers 15 residues. The CDR3 sequence is CASSQTLGTAETQYF. The CDR3 DNA is TGTGCCAGCAGCCAGACCCTCGGGACAGCAGAGACCCAGTACTTC.

The table lists this clonotype with a few counts. V is TRBV2 and J is TRBJ1-1; D may be TRBD1 (5 bases). The CDR3 is 14 residues long. V lost 6 bases to trimming and J lost 4 bases, with 15 bases between them. Germline CDR1 reads SNHLY; CDR2 reads FYNNEI. Here the CDR3 reads CASSGPGQFTEAFF. In DNA, the CDR3 is TGTGCCAGCAGCGGGCCAGGGCAGTTCACTGAAGCTTTCTTT.

V gene TRBV12-3 or TRBV12-4 combines with J gene TRBJ2-5; a weak D match, TRBD1 (5 bases). TRBJ2-7 explains the end of the DNA better; the J call may be wrong. The CDR3 length is 13 residues. CDR3: CASSVGHNYEQYF. The CDR3 DNA follows: TGTGCCAGCAGTGTAGGACACAACTACGAGCAGTACTTC.

The V call is TRBV7-9, the J call TRBJ1-1, with a tentative D call TRBD1 (6 bases). The CDR3 has 17 amino acids. In germline, CDR1 is SEHNR, CDR2 FQNEAQ (reference sequence). V shed 1 base and J shed 0 bases, with 15 bases lying between them. CDR3 region: CASSLVSSGHLNTEAFF. CDR3 in DNA: TGTGCCAGCAGCTTAGTTTCTTCGGGACACCTGAACACTGAAGCTTTCTTT.

This clonotype was counted only a few times. The J gene is TRBJ2-1, the V gene TRBV4-2, with D unclear. V was cut by 2 bases and J by 1 base, with 18 bases left in between. The germline gives CDR1 LGHNA, CDR2 YNFKEQ. The length of the CDR3 is 18 residues. In DNA form, the CDR3 reads TGTGCCAGCAGCCAACCCCTCACTGGGATGAAATCCTACAATGAGCAGTTCTTC. Encoded protein: CASSQPLTGMKSYNEQFF.

To note about this clonotype: An end of the junction does not agree with germline; a read error may underlie this. This rearrangement joins TRBV29-1 to TRBJ2-1; no firm D call. CDR3 length equals 13 residues. Germline V gene sequence: CDR1 SQVTM, CDR2 ANQGSEA. Here the CDR3 DNA reads TGCAGCGTTAGTTGGCAGAGTAACAATGGGCAGTTCTTC. This gives the protein CSVSWQSNNGQFF.

The chain has TRBV4-1 and TRBJ1-1; D ambiguous. Looked up from germline, CDR1 is MGHRA and CDR2 is YSYEKL. CDR3 length equals 16 residues. With 0 bases removed from V and 1 base from J, the gap between germline ends came to 12 bases. CDR3 nucleotides: TGCGCCAGCAGCCAAGAAAAACGGGGAAAGAACACTGAAGCTTTCTTT. Protein sequence: CASSQEKRGKNTEAFF.

In the case of this clonotype: With a much larger clone just one base away, this may be a read error. The chain has TRBV4-3 and TRBJ2-7, with D uncertain. This CDR3 is built from 14 residues. Trimming cost V 0 bases and J 4 bases, with 10 bases left between them. From germline, CDR1 is LGHNA and CDR2 YSLEER. The CDR3 is CASSQEQFGYEQYF. The CDR3 bases are TGCGCCAGCAGCCAAGAGCAGTTTGGGTACGAGCAGTACTTC.

The V gene is TRBV6-1, the J gene TRBJ1-2, with 8 bases aligning to TRBD1. The CDR3 has 14 residues. Germline loops: CDR1 MNHNS, CDR2 SASEGT. The ends lost 2 bases at V and 5 bases at J; junction bases unmatched: 4. The CDR3 DNA reads as TGTGCCAGCAGTGAAAGGGACAGGCTTTATGGCTACACCTTC. It encodes CASSERDRLYGYTF.

Turning to this clonotype: A single base separates this from a much larger clone, so it may be a read error. The chain links TRBV7-2 to TRBJ2-5; D gene unclear. This CDR3 has 15 amino acids. Per germline, CDR1 SGHTA and CDR2 FQGNSA. The V end was cut by 1 base, the J end by 10 bases, with 19 bases between. The CDR3 nucleotides are TGTGCCAGCAGCTTAGACCAAAAATCTCAAAGTGGCCAGTACTTC. This sequence encodes CASSLDQKSQSGQYF.

V gene TRBV11-3 combines with J gene TRBJ2-1; 14 positions agree with TRBD2. The CDR3 is 16 amino acids. With 1 base clipped from V and 5 bases from J, the junction kept 1 base outside the gene matches. Germline V CDR1 and CDR2: SGHNT, YENEEA. The CDR3 loop reads CASSLVGLAGDNEQFF. DNA of the CDR3: TGTGCCAGCAGCTTAGTGGGACTAGCGGGGGACAATGAGCAGTTCTTC. Full variable domain (rest looked up from reference TRBV11-3 and TRBJ2-1): EAGVVQSPRYKIIEKKQPVAFWCNPISGHNTLYWYLQNLGQGPELLIRYENEEAVDDSQLPKDRFSAERLKGVDSTLKIQPAELGDSAVYLCASSLVGLAGDNEQFFGPGTRLTVL.

The table lists this clonotype with a few counts. V is TRBV4-2 and J is TRBJ2-5; D is unclear. Trimming shortened V by 0 bases and J by 0 bases, and 8 bases separated the two germline ends. The CDR3 has 15 residues. From germline, CDR1 is LGHNA and CDR2 YNFKEQ. This chain's CDR3 is CASSQDPNYQETQYF. In DNA, the CDR3 is TGTGCCAGCAGCCAAGATCCGAACTACCAAGAGACCCAGTACTTC.

A remark on this clonotype: A read error may be the cause here, since a much bigger clone is one base away. The V and J genes are TRBV4-1 and TRBJ1-2; D is unresolved. Germline CDR1 is MGHRA and CDR2 is YSYEKL. CDR3 length: 15 amino acids. The ends were cut back, 3 bases at V and 0 bases at J, with 11 bases in the middle. CDR3 nucleotides: TGCGCCAGCAGCCAGGCGCGCAGCCCTAACTATGGCTACACCTTC. Its protein product is CASSQARSPNYGYTF.

Only a few counts were recorded for this clonotype. The J gene is TRBJ1-4, the V gene TRBV7-9, with D possibly TRBD1 on 6 matching bases. CDR1 is SEHNR, CDR2 FQNEAQ, per germline (reference sequence). Trimming removed 2 bases at V and 0 bases at J, with 10 bases between. The CDR3 is 16 residues long. CDR3 DNA sequence: TGTGCCAGCAGCTTAACCCACAGGGCAACTAATGAAAAACTGTTTTTT. This gives the protein CASSLTHRATNEKLFF.

J is TRBJ1-4 and V is TRBV2; D is unresolved. Trimming removed 2 bases from V and 8 bases from J, with 3 bases in between. There are 11 residues in the CDR3. CDR1 and CDR2 from the germline V gene are SNHLY and FYNNEI. The CDR3 DNA sequence: TGTGCCAGCAGTGAACCCGAAAAACTGTTTTTT. It is translated as CASSEPEKLFF.

The chain joins TRBV6-5 to TRBJ1-3; unclear D gene. CDR3 length equals 15 residues. Germline CDR1 is MNHEY and CDR2 is SVGAGI. V was cut by 8 bases and J by 4 bases, with 18 bases left in between. CDR3 nucleotides: TGTGCCAGCTGGTCCGGGCCCCTCGGGGGAAACACCATATATTTT. This codes for CASWSGPLGGNTIYF.

This clonotype was recorded a few times. The chain links TRBV27 to TRBJ1-2; unclear D gene. Germline CDR1 is MNHEY and CDR2 is SMNVEV (reference sequence). V dropped 0 bases and J dropped 1 base, with 9 bases sitting between them. The CDR3 has 15 residues. CDR3 coding DNA: TGTGCCAGCAGTTTATCGGCGGATATTAACTATGGCTACACCTTC. This encodes CASSLSADINYGYTF.

The chain recombines TRBV3-1 with TRBJ2-7, with TRBD2 as a possible D gene (5 bases). The germline V and J ends were trimmed by 2 bases and 4 bases, with 9 bases remaining between them. This CDR3 spans 13 amino acids. Germline assignment: CDR1 LGHDT and CDR2 YNNKEL (reference sequence). CDR3 in amino acids: CASSQRGQYEQYF. CDR3 nucleotides: TGTGCCAGCAGCCAAAGAGGGCAATACGAGCAGTACTTC.

The rearrangement links TRBV24-1 to TRBJ2-5; 7 nucleotides align to TRBD1. Unmatched junction bases numbered 14, after V lost 3 bases and J lost 5 bases. Germline V gives CDR1 KGHDR, CDR2 SFDVKD. This CDR3 has 17 residues. CDR3 nucleotides: TGTGCCACCAGTGATCATTCCCCTAAACAGGGGTTGGAGACCCAGTACTTC. Encoded protein: CATSDHSPKQGLETQYF.

V gene TRBV5-6 combines with J gene TRBJ1-2, with a tentative D call TRBD1 (6 bases). The CDR3 length is 13 residues. From germline, CDR1 is SGHDT and CDR2 YYEEEE. V lost 7 bases to trimming and J lost 7 bases, with 17 bases between them. CDR3 residues: CASYGRGFGGYTF. The CDR3 DNA reads TGTGCCAGCTACGGTAGGGGGTTTGGTGGCTACACCTTC.

This clonotype was picked up a small number of times. The chain employs TRBV19 and TRBJ1-2; 8 bases map to TRBD1. With V trimmed by 4 bases and J by 7 bases, 5 bases remained unmatched. Germline lookup yields CDR1 LNHDA and CDR2 SQIVND (reference sequence). CDR3 length: 13 residues. CDR3 protein: CASSTTGDGGYTF. CDR3 DNA: TGTGCCAGTAGTACGACAGGGGATGGTGGCTACACCTTC.

This chain joins TRBV25-1 and TRBJ1-2; maybe TRBD1 (5 bases). The germline CDR1 and CDR2 sequences are MGHDK and SYGVNS. The CDR3 runs 15 residues. Trimming took 3 bases from V and 6 from J, leaving 17 bases between them. CDR3 sequence reads: CASSDAGAPKDGYTF. The CDR3 bases are TGTGCCAGCAGTGACGCTGGGGCACCGAAGGATGGCTACACCTTC.

The chain combines TRBV6-5 with TRBJ1-1; a possible D gene is TRBD1 (6 bases). CDR3 size: 14 residues. Germline values: CDR1 MNHEY, CDR2 SVGAGI. V lost 1 base and J 5 bases, leaving 11 bases between the germline ends. CDR3 coding DNA: TGTGCCAGCAGTTACTTCGGCAGGGGTACTGAAGCTTTCTTT. Protein sequence: CASSYFGRGTEAFF.

This clonotype was seen a few times. V and J are TRBV20-1 and TRBJ1-3; possibly TRBD1 for D (5 bases). Germline CDR1 and CDR2: DFQATT and SNEGSKA (reference sequence). Trimming pared 0 bases from V and 2 bases from J, leaving 5 bases between. The CDR3 sequence is 13 residues long. The CDR3 spells CSAREGAGNTIYF. CDR3 coding DNA: TGCAGTGCTAGAGAGGGGGCTGGAAACACCATATATTTT.

J is TRBJ2-1 and V is TRBV9, with D possibly matching TRBD2 (6 bases). CDR1 is SGDLS, CDR2 YYNGEE, per germline. This CDR3 has 14 amino acids. Trimming cost V 3 bases and J 9 bases, with 16 bases left between them. The CDR3 DNA sequence: TGTGCCAGCAGCGCGGGACTTTCAAGTAGTGAGCAGTTCTTC. The encoded protein is CASSAGLSSSEQFF.